This TCR beta chain was found in a study of blood T cell repertoires in COVID-19 (dated by TCRdb to the early 2020s). Broadly, across the study: The collaborator samples originated in the United States, Italy and Spain and spanned the acute and convalescent phases of COVID-19. Sample metadata almost always included a de-identified subject ID, COVID-19 status, age in years and sex. A freely available public database, intended as a resource for researchers studying the immune response to SARS-CoV-2, is where the repertoires were released. Samples came from the ongoing ImmuneRACE study (first 160 participants) plus 1,254 subjects from 6 global collaborators. HLA class I and class II types, where available, came from metadata supplied by the sample provider rather than from assay-based typing. The material from the prospective study consisted of cDNA or gDNA derived from T cells, B-cell-depleted T cells, or PBMCs. Deeply sampled blood TCRbeta repertoires from subjects exposed to, actively infected with, or recovered from COVID-19 were included in the dataset.

Study-wide findings and limitations: How much clinical and demographic metadata was included differed by source and by participant, and the metadata was provided uncurated.

From its cysteine to its phenylalanine, the CDR3 spans 15 amino acids. Of all the DNA, just the CDR3 is kept, 45 bases in frame from base 1. From the germline V gene (reference sequence), CDR1 is MNHNY and CDR2 is SVGAGI. V loses 5 bases of germline sequence and J loses 0 bases, and the interval between the two ends is 12 bases. Points on this clone: The clone's antigen remains unknown. No per-base quality is available; no much larger clone lies one base away.

The immunoSEQ Assay, a bias-controlled multiplex PCR, was used to amplify TCRbeta CDR3 regions from genomic DNA. From the authors' description of their analysis: Within the assay, amplification of reference gene primers was used to estimate how many nucleated cells each sample contained. Sequence reads were collapsed and filtered to measure the absolute abundance of every unique TCRbeta CDR3 rearrangement. Productive Simpson clonality was computed per sample as the square root of Simpson's diversity index over productive rearrangements. TCRdb took over this immuneACCESS table, retaining in-frame rearrangements with V and J assigned. Such tables are incomplete; in checked studies, under half of the missing clones stem from an unresolved V gene, and the remainder is unexplained. The V and J calls and clone size were taken over from that table, and D and trimming were inferred from the DNA. This sample holds about 16,000 clones; around 86% were observed only once. The ten largest make up less than 20% of the sample.

Collaborating institutions collected whole blood in K2EDTA tubes following their own protocols. For TCRbeta analysis, collaborator samples were shipped as frozen whole blood, as isolated PBMCs, or as DNA extracted from either sample type. The specimen sequenced was peripheral blood. The clonotype was recovered from a human donor with active COVID-19. The donor label of this sample is uncertain. The V and J segments used are TRBV6-6 and TRBJ2-3, with a weak D call of TRBD2 (7 bases match). The CDR3 protein is CASSGRGASTDTQYF. Here is the DNA: TGTGCCAGCAGTGGACGGGGGGCCAGCACAGATACGCAGTATTTT.